Following are 32 T cell receptor beta chains from one sample sequenced in a study of cytomegalovirus exposure and HLA in healthy donors. PCR amplification relied on 60 Vbeta primers (plus 13 Jbeta primers). The data were produced by immunoSEQ multiplex PCR, yet TCRdb's version contains in-frame clones alone and is incomplete. The sample shows more than 45,000 clones, about 84% of them seen only once. Material: PBMCs. The source of these receptors is a man aged 25 to 40 in good health and CMV-seronegative.

The chain combines TRBV5-6 with TRBJ2-3, with 9 positions matching TRBD2. The CDR3 runs 19 residues. Germline assignment: CDR1 SGHDT and CDR2 YYEEEE. Trimming cost V 5 bases and J 2 bases; bases outside gene matches: 18. The DNA for the CDR3 is TGTGCCAGCAGACATCTAGGACTGGCGGGGGGGCCAGACACAGATACGCAGTATTTT. Translated, it gives CASRHLGLAGGPDTDTQYF.

This chain links TRBV5-1 with TRBJ2-2; 13 bases map to TRBD2. V was pared by 4 bases and J by 2 bases, with 5 bases of the junction left unmatched. Germline loops: CDR1 SGHRS, CDR2 YFSETQ. The length of the CDR3 is 17 residues. The CDR3 DNA is TGCGCCAGCAGCCCGGGACTAGCGGGGACAAACACCGGGGAGCTGTTTTTT. Residues: CASSPGLAGTNTGELFF.

In this sample, this clone turned up a few times. The rearrangement joins TRBV11-2 to TRBJ2-2; 8 bases map to TRBD2. Germline V CDR1 and CDR2: SGHAT, FQNNGV. V was pared by 0 bases and J by 1 base, with 1 base of the junction left unmatched. The length of the CDR3 is 16 residues. CDR3 in DNA: TGTGCCAGCAGCTTAGATCTAGCGGGGAACACCGGGGAGCTGTTTTTT. Its protein product is CASSLDLAGNTGELFF.

In this sample, this clone turned up a few times. The rearrangement uses TRBV11-2 and TRBJ2-5; 7 bases fit TRBD2. Germline V gene data show CDR1 as SGHAT and CDR2 as FQNNGV. V lost 5 bases and J lost 5; bases outside the gene matches: 14. The CDR3 is 16 amino acids. The CDR3 nucleotides read TGTGCCAGCAGCCAAGGAGCTAGTCTGGGGGGGGAGACCCAGTACTTC. Its protein product is CASSQGASLGGETQYF.

The J gene is TRBJ1-5, the V gene TRBV19; a weak D match, TRBD1 (5 bases). V was clipped by 8 bases and J by 0 bases, with 29 bases between them. Per the germline V gene, CDR1 is LNHDA and CDR2 is SQIVND (reference sequence). The CDR3 loop spans 20 amino acids. In nucleotides, the CDR3 is TGTGCCAGTTCAACCCGGCGGGGGAACTCCGACCCTTATAGCAATCAGCCCCAGCATTTT. This sequence encodes CASSTRRGNSDPYSNQPQHF.

The chain employs TRBV4-2 and TRBJ2-5; TRBD2 matches at 8 bases. V shed 1 base, J shed 5 bases, and the junction held 6 bases outside the gene matches. The germline V gene has CDR1 LGHNA and CDR2 YNFKEQ. This CDR3 has 15 residues. The CDR3 DNA is TGTGCCAGCAGCCAAGGCCCGGGACTAGGGGAGACCCAGTACTTC. It yields the protein CASSQGPGLGETQYF.

J is TRBJ2-7 and V is TRBV4-1, with TRBD1 identical over 8 bases. Trimming cost V 2 bases and J 8 bases; bases outside gene matches: 11. This CDR3 is 15 amino acids long. CDR1 is MGHRA and CDR2 is YSYEKL in the germline V gene. The CDR3 loop is CASSQPGQDLLKQYF. The DNA of the CDR3 is TGCGCCAGCAGCCAACCGGGACAGGACCTACTGAAGCAGTACTTC.

The chain uses TRBV30 and TRBJ1-5; the match to TRBD1 covers 8 bases. Germline lookup yields CDR1 GTSNPN and CDR2 SVGIG (reference sequence). Germline trimming cut 3 bases from V and 7 bases from J; bases unmatched to any gene: 8. This CDR3 region has 14 residues. CDR3 nucleotide sequence: TGTGCCTGGAGCAAAGACAGGGGCATCCAGCCCCAGCATTTT. Protein: CAWSKDRGIQPQHF.

The rearrangement links TRBV6-5 to TRBJ2-6; D unclear. The CDR3 extends over 13 amino acids. With 8 bases removed from V and 0 bases from J, the gap between germline ends came to 5 bases. Germline assignment: CDR1 MNHEY and CDR2 SVGAGI. CDR3 sequence (DNA): TGTGCCAGCGGAGACTCTGGGGCCAACGTCCTGACTTTC. Translation gives CASGDSGANVLTF.

This chain connects TRBV27 to TRBJ1-5; D call uncertain. Germline V gene data show CDR1 as MNHEY and CDR2 as SMNVEV (reference sequence). V shed 6 bases and J shed 4 bases, with 10 bases lying between them. CDR3 length equals 13 residues. Written as DNA, the CDR3 is TGTGCCAGCAGCCATAAGCTTAATCAGCCCCAGCATTTT. Translation: CASSHKLNQPQHF.

The V gene is TRBV7-2, the J gene TRBJ2-5; 8 bases fit TRBD1. V was clipped by 1 base and J by 1 base; unmatched bases: 2. This CDR3 is 15 amino acids long. Looked up from germline, CDR1 is SGHTA and CDR2 is FQGNSA. The CDR3 nucleotides read TGTGCCAGCAGCTTAGGGACAGGGCGCCAAGAGACCCAGTACTTC. Protein product: CASSLGTGRQETQYF.

This clone was counted a single time. The chain employs TRBV7-2 and TRBJ1-1; the match to TRBD1 covers 7 bases. Germline V gene lookup returns CDR1 SGHTA and CDR2 FQGNSA. This CDR3 spans 16 amino acids. Germline trimming cut 7 bases from V and 0 bases from J; bases unmatched to any gene: 11. This CDR3 is CASTIFGTDMNTEAFF. The CDR3 nucleotides are TGTGCCAGCACGATTTTCGGGACAGACATGAACACTGAAGCTTTCTTT.

The chain employs TRBV18 and TRBJ2-1; 11 bases fit TRBD1. The germline V gene has CDR1 KGHSH and CDR2 LQKENI. Trimming took 4 bases from V and 10 from J; bases not matched to a gene: 9. This CDR3 is 15 amino acids long. The CDR3 DNA reads as TGTGCCAGCTCACACGCGGGACAGGGGGGAATGGAGCAGTTCTTC. Its protein is CASSHAGQGGMEQFF.

The rearrangement uses TRBV6-1 and TRBJ2-3; 7 nucleotides align to TRBD1. Unmatched junction bases numbered 7, after V lost 2 bases and J lost 2 bases. CDR1 is MNHNS and CDR2 is SASEGT in the germline V gene. This CDR3 has 16 amino acids. The CDR3 is CASSEISGTVTDTQYF. The CDR3 DNA follows: TGTGCCAGCAGTGAAATTTCAGGGACAGTCACAGATACGCAGTATTTT.

This rearrangement joins TRBV2 to TRBJ1-5; TRBD1 matches 8 bases. CDR3 length: 15 residues. The trim removed 6 bases at V and 4 bases at J, leaving 8 bases unmatched. Germline-derived CDR1 and CDR2 are SNHLY and FYNNEI. This chain's CDR3 is CASSEGQALNQPQHF. CDR3 nucleotides: TGTGCCAGCAGCGAGGGACAGGCGTTGAATCAGCCCCAGCATTTT.

The rearrangement links TRBV28 to TRBJ2-7; no clear D. The CDR3 has 16 amino acids. With 1 base removed from V and 0 bases from J, the gap between germline ends came to 13 bases. Per germline, CDR1 MDHEN and CDR2 SYDVKM. CDR3 nucleotide sequence: TGTGCCAGCAGTTTATTGACGACGGGTAGCTCCTACGAGCAGTACTTC. This encodes CASSLLTTGSSYEQYF.

The CDR3 protein is CASSLLETQGLNYGYTF. CDR3 sequence (DNA): TGTGCCAGCAGCTTACTCGAGACACAGGGGTTAAACTATGGCTACACCTTC. The genes are TRBV7-2 and TRBJ1-2, with TRBD1 matching 7 bases. The CDR3 is 17 amino acids. Germline lookup yields CDR1 SGHTA and CDR2 FQGNSA. J gave up 2 bases and V 2 bases, and 11 bases lay outside the gene matches.

This chain uses TRBV7-2 with TRBJ1-5; D is ambiguous. The germline gives CDR1 SGHTA, CDR2 FQGNSA. This CDR3 has 13 residues. The V and J ends lost 0 bases and 6 bases respectively, with 6 bases between them. CDR3 loop: CASSLAPLQPQHF. CDR3 DNA: TGTGCCAGCAGCTTAGCTCCCCTTCAGCCCCAGCATTTT.

This sequence joins TRBV5-4 and TRBJ2-2; 10 bases line up with TRBD1. CDR1 and CDR2 (germline): SGHNT, YYREEE (reference sequence). The V and J ends lost 4 bases and 7 bases, in that order; junction bases with no gene match: 10. The CDR3 contains 16 residues. The CDR3 loop is CASSPSGDRGDGELFF. DNA of the CDR3: TGTGCCAGCAGCCCGTCAGGGGACAGGGGTGACGGGGAGCTGTTTTTT. Drawing the rest from reference TRBV5-4 and TRBJ2-2, the complete variable domain is ETGVTQSPTHLIKTRGQQVTLRCSSQSGHNTVSWYQQALGQGPQFIFQYYREEENGRGNFPPRFSGLQFPNYSSELNVNALELDDSALYLCASSPSGDRGDGELFFGEGSRLTVL.

The J gene is TRBJ1-2, the V gene TRBV29-1; the match to TRBD1 covers 10 bases. Looked up from germline, CDR1 is SQVTM and CDR2 is ANQGSEA. The V segment lost 4 bases and the J segment 9 bases; nucleotides outside the gene matches: 5. This CDR3 spans 12 amino acids. CDR3 in DNA: TGCAGCGTTGCCCCGGGACAGGGGAGCTACACCTTC. It yields the protein CSVAPGQGSYTF.

The gene calls are TRBV27 and TRBJ1-1; TRBD1 aligns across 9 bases. The length of the CDR3 is 14 residues. J was trimmed by 4 bases and V by 4 bases; bases with no gene match: 4. Germline V CDR1 and CDR2: MNHEY, SMNVEV (reference sequence). The CDR3 protein is CASSWGQGTTEAFF. The CDR3 bases are TGTGCCAGCAGTTGGGGACAGGGAACCACTGAAGCTTTCTTT.

V gene TRBV4-1 combines with J gene TRBJ2-4; 11 bases agree with TRBD2. The CDR3 has 16 amino acids. Germline lookup yields CDR1 MGHRA and CDR2 YSYEKL. V was pared by 0 bases and J by 8 bases, with 6 bases of the junction left unmatched. The CDR3 loop is CASSQDPTSGGDIQYF. The CDR3 coding sequence is TGCGCCAGCAGCCAAGATCCCACTAGCGGGGGTGACATTCAGTACTTC.

In its sample, this clone was seen a few times. CDR3 coding DNA: TGTGCCAGCAGTTCCCAGGGGGCGAGGGATACGCAGTATTTT. As protein: CASSSQGARDTQYF. The V gene is TRBV27, the J gene TRBJ2-3; 8 bases fit TRBD1. CDR3 size: 14 residues. The ends lost 4 bases at V and 6 bases at J; junction bases unmatched: 6. Per the germline V gene, CDR1 is MNHEY and CDR2 is SMNVEV (reference sequence).

V is TRBV11-1 and J is TRBJ2-1, with D possibly matching TRBD2 (7 bases). Trimming cost V 8 bases and J 5 bases, with 22 bases left between them. The CDR3 loop spans 16 amino acids. Per germline, CDR1 SGHAT and CDR2 FQDESV (reference sequence). The CDR3 is CASVPRRRGPNNEQFF. For the CDR3, the DNA is TGTGCCAGCGTACCAAGGAGGCGGGGGCCCAACAATGAGCAGTTCTTC. The variable domain in full, completed from reference TRBV11-1 and TRBJ2-1, reads EAEVAQSPRYKITEKSQAVAFWCDPISGHATLYWYRQILGQGPELLVQFQDESVVDDSQLPKDRFSAERLKGVDSTLKIQPAELGDSAMYLCASVPRRRGPNNEQFFGPGTRLTVL.

This chain joins TRBV9 and TRBJ2-3; tentatively, D is TRBD2 (7 bases). The length of the CDR3 is 17 residues. Trimming removed 7 bases at V and 4 bases at J, with 25 bases between. Germline values: CDR1 SGDLS, CDR2 YYNGEE. The CDR3 DNA sequence: TGTGCCAGCTCCTCGTTTGCCGGCGGGGGCGAGGCAGATACGCAGTATTTT. This gives the protein CASSSFAGGGEADTQYF.

The rearrangement joins TRBV7-6 to TRBJ2-3; TRBD2 might be the D (7 bases). This CDR3 is built from 16 residues. V was trimmed by 5 bases and J by 0 bases, leaving 15 bases between them. CDR1 is SGHVS and CDR2 is FNYEAQ in the germline V gene. The CDR3: CASSPRGGPSTDTQYF. The CDR3 coding sequence is TGTGCCAGCAGCCCTAGGGGGGGGCCTAGCACAGATACGCAGTATTTT.

This clone is deemed medium-sized. J is TRBJ2-1 and V is TRBV5-5; a possible D gene is TRBD1 (5 bases). The CDR3 is made up of 18 amino acids. The V end lost 1 base, the J end lost 4 bases, and 21 bases lay between the germline ends. CDR1 is SGHKS, CDR2 YYEKEE, per germline (reference sequence). CDR3 amino acids: CASSLFSPGWSSYNEQFF. The CDR3 bases are TGTGCCAGCAGCTTGTTCAGTCCAGGGTGGTCGAGTTACAATGAGCAGTTCTTC.

The CDR3 here is CASSTRQGLTEKLFF. Written as DNA, the CDR3 is TGTGCCAGCAGTACACGACAGGGTTTGACTGAAAAACTGTTTTTT. The V and J genes are TRBV28 and TRBJ1-4, with TRBD1 identical over 7 bases. After removal of 5 bases from V and 7 bases from J, the junction contained 10 bases not matched to a gene. Looked up from germline, CDR1 is MDHEN and CDR2 is SYDVKM. This CDR3 comprises 15 residues.

V usage is TRBV28 and J usage is TRBJ1-1; D is possibly TRBD1 (5 bases). The CDR3 is 14 residues long. Germline CDR1 is MDHEN and CDR2 is SYDVKM. The V end lost 4 bases, the J end lost 0 bases, and 9 bases lay between the germline ends. Here the CDR3 reads CASSSGDLNTEAFF. Written as DNA, the CDR3 is TGTGCCAGCAGTTCGGGGGACCTGAACACTGAAGCTTTCTTT.

On this clone itself: The junction and the germline gene differ at one end; a read error may be behind it. This chain connects TRBV6-5 to TRBJ2-7; 7 bases fit TRBD2. Germline V gene sequence: CDR1 MNHEY, CDR2 SVGAGI. The CDR3 runs to 15 residues. The CDR3 DNA is TGTGCCAGCAGTTACTCGGGGCTAGCGGAATACGGGCAGTACTTC. Protein sequence: CASSYSGLAEYGQYF.

This chain joins TRBV4-2 and TRBJ2-4, with 10 nucleotides matching TRBD2. With 0 bases clipped from V and 0 bases from J, the junction kept 8 bases outside the gene matches. Germline CDR1 reads LGHNA; CDR2 reads YNFKEQ. The CDR3 totals 19 residues. CDR3 amino acids: CASSQDLAGASLAKNIQYF. The CDR3 coding sequence is TGTGCCAGCAGCCAAGATCTAGCGGGGGCATCACTAGCCAAAAACATTCAGTACTTC.

The V call is TRBV6-6, the J call TRBJ2-7; 7 bases align to TRBD2. V shed 4 bases, J shed 2 bases, and the junction held 5 bases outside the gene matches. CDR3 size: 14 residues. Looked up from germline, CDR1 is MNHNY and CDR2 is SVGAGI (reference sequence). The CDR3 here is CASSSTSVAYEQYF. CDR3 DNA sequence: TGTGCCAGCAGTTCTACTAGCGTCGCCTACGAGCAGTACTTC.